Presented here are 25 T cell receptor beta chains from one specimen sequenced in a study of T cells after yellow fever vaccination. In TCRdb, the 5' RACE reads were re-called with MiXCR into one record per CDR3 protein. The data contain about 58,000 distinct CDR3 sequences, about 5% of them singletons. Sequences were derived from PBMCs, either bulk or a sorted T-cell subset (CD4+, CD8+, memory, or dextramer-sorted; not recorded which), sampled on the day of the yellow fever booster vaccination. All receptors come from a man between 18 and 29 years old who received the YFV17D yellow fever vaccine.

This clonotype showed up many times. DNA for the CDR3: TGCAGTGCTAGAGTGGGATCACCCCTCCACTTT. As protein: CSARVGSPLHF. J is TRBJ1-6 and V is TRBV20-1; no definite D call. The V end lost 1 base, the J end lost 10 bases, and 5 bases lay between the germline ends. Germline V gene lookup returns CDR1 DFQATT and CDR2 SNEGSKA (reference sequence). The CDR3 extends over 11 amino acids.

This clonotype came up many times. This sequence joins TRBV15 and TRBJ1-1; D is uncertain. V gave up 6 bases and J gave up 1 base, with 6 bases separating them. Looked up from germline, CDR1 is LNHNV and CDR2 is YYDKDF (reference sequence). There are 12 residues in the CDR3. This chain's CDR3 is CATRAANTEAFF. As DNA, the CDR3 is TGTGCCACCAGGGCGGCGAACACTGAAGCTTTCTTT.

The J gene is TRBJ1-1, the V gene TRBV7-2, with unresolved D. CDR3 length: 16 amino acids. Germline CDR1 is SGHTA and CDR2 is FQGNSA. V lost 2 bases and J lost 6, with 19 bases in between. The CDR3 DNA sequence: TGTGCCAGCAGCTTACGATTAAAACCACTGGTCCCTGAAGCTTTCTTT. This codes for CASSLRLKPLVPEAFF.

The chain uses TRBV28 and TRBJ2-3; D gene ambiguous. This CDR3 has 13 amino acids. V lost 1 base and J lost 0, with 2 bases in between. Germline values: CDR1 MDHEN, CDR2 SYDVKM. DNA of the CDR3: TGTGCCAGCAGTTTATCCAGCACAGATACGCAGTATTTT. It codes for CASSLSSTDTQYF.

This clonotype has ten or more counts. The J gene is TRBJ2-7, the V gene TRBV7-9, with D possibly matching TRBD1 (6 bases). The V gene's germline CDR1 is SEHNR and CDR2 FQNEAQ (reference sequence). The CDR3 spans 13 residues. Trimming took off 5 bases at V and 1 base at J, with 9 bases between the two ends. The CDR3 DNA is TGTGCCAGCAGCGGCGGACAGTCCTACGAGCAGTACTTC. Translation gives CASSGGQSYEQYF.

The V call is TRBV12-3 or TRBV12-4, the J call TRBJ1-5, with unresolved D. The CDR3 contains 14 residues. Trimming took 2 bases from V and 1 from J, leaving 6 bases between them. The CDR3 nucleotides read TGTGCCAGCAGTTTACTGGGGAGCAATCAGCCCCAGCATTTT. It encodes CASSLLGSNQPQHF.

This clonotype was observed a few times. The chain carries TRBV30 and TRBJ2-1; possible D gene TRBD2, 5 bases. With 5 bases removed from V and 7 bases from J, the gap between germline ends came to 12 bases. The CDR3 runs to 12 residues. Germline-derived CDR1 and CDR2 are GTSNPN and SVGIG (reference sequence). CDR3 bases: TGTGCCTGGGGGTCGGGGTTGAATGAGCAGTTCTTC. Translation gives CAWGSGLNEQFF.

This clonotype was seen ten or more times. J is TRBJ2-5 and V is TRBV7-9, with 8 positions matching TRBD2. V gave up 5 bases and J gave up 4 bases; unmatched junction bases: 9. The CDR3 covers 15 residues. Germline V gene data show CDR1 as SEHNR and CDR2 as FQNEAQ (reference sequence). The CDR3: CASSASRAGGETQYF. CDR3 bases: TGTGCCAGCAGCGCCTCGAGGGCGGGAGGAGAGACCCAGTACTTC.

This clonotype was detected ten times or more. The CDR3 nucleotides read TGCAGTGCTAGCCATCCGGAATCCTACGAGCAGTACTTC. Its translation is CSASHPESYEQYF. The chain combines TRBV20-1 with TRBJ2-7; D gene unclear. CDR3 length: 13 residues. CDR1 DFQATT and CDR2 SNEGSKA come from the germline V gene (reference sequence). V dropped 3 bases and J dropped 1 base, with 10 bases sitting between them.

V and J are TRBV7-8 and TRBJ1-1; D not resolved. The CDR3 has 15 amino acids. V was pared by 5 bases and J by 8 bases, with 21 bases between. Germline V gene sequence: CDR1 SGHVS, CDR2 FQNEAQ. The DNA of the CDR3 is TGTGCCAGCAGCCCCGTAGTCGGCCTGATGGGCGAAGCTTTCTTT. This translates into CASSPVVGLMGEAFF.

This clonotype was detected ten times or more. The chain recombines TRBV7-9 with TRBJ2-1, with 9 bases identical to TRBD1. Germline V gene data show CDR1 as SEHNR and CDR2 as FQNEAQ (reference sequence). The CDR3 sequence is 15 residues long. Trimming removed 3 bases from V and 7 bases from J; junction bases left unmatched: 7. As DNA, the CDR3 is TGTGCCAGCAGCTTGGGACAGGGAGGTATTAATGAGCAGTTCTTC. Its protein product is CASSLGQGGINEQFF.

This clonotype has ten or more counts. The rearrangement joins TRBV10-3 to TRBJ2-2; weak D call: TRBD1 (5 bases). Per the germline V gene, CDR1 is ENHRY and CDR2 is SYGVKD. This CDR3 contains 15 residues. Trimming cost V 8 bases and J 2 bases, with 15 bases left between them. The CDR3 protein is CAIPQGAANTGELFF. The CDR3, as DNA: TGTGCCATCCCGCAAGGGGCAGCTAACACCGGGGAGCTGTTTTTT.

The chain employs TRBV20-1 and TRBJ2-3, with TRBD1 matching 8 bases. This CDR3 comprises 13 residues. The V segment lost 5 bases and the J segment 6 bases; nucleotides outside the gene matches: 7. Germline V lookup: CDR1 DFQATT, CDR2 SNEGSKA (reference sequence). CDR3 in amino acids: CSAPDRGLDTQYF. In DNA, the CDR3 is TGCAGTGCTCCCGACAGGGGACTGGATACGCAGTATTTT.

The CDR3 nucleotides are TGTGCCAGCAGTGATAATGATAAAAACATTCAGTACTTC. Amino acid sequence: CASSDNDKNIQYF. This rearrangement joins TRBV6-6 to TRBJ2-4; D gene unclear. The V and J ends lost 5 bases and 4 bases respectively, with 9 bases between them. Germline CDR1 and CDR2: MNHNY and SVGAGI (reference sequence). The CDR3 runs 13 residues.

The J gene is TRBJ1-1, the V gene TRBV6-6; D gene uncertain. V shed 2 bases and J shed 4 bases, with 11 bases lying between them. This CDR3 comprises 14 residues. Germline CDR1 MNHNY, CDR2 SVGAGI (reference sequence). As DNA, the CDR3 is TGTGCCAGCAGTTACGAGGGTTTTGGCACTGAAGCTTTCTTT. Its protein is CASSYEGFGTEAFF.

V gene TRBV10-3 combines with J gene TRBJ2-7; 9 bases fit TRBD1. Germline loops: CDR1 ENHRY, CDR2 SYGVKD. The CDR3 consists of 13 residues. Trimming removed 7 bases from V and 5 bases from J; junction bases left unmatched: 6. CDR3 DNA: TGTGCCATCACCCCGCGGACAGGGGACGAGCAGTACGTC. The encoded protein is CAITPRTGDEQYV.

This clonotype was seen repeatedly, ten times or more. The chain uses TRBV28 and TRBJ1-1, with 8 bases lining up with TRBD1. Germline V gene data show CDR1 as MDHEN and CDR2 as SYDVKM. The CDR3 contains 15 residues. V gave up 6 bases and J gave up 1 base; unmatched junction bases: 7. CDR3 in amino acids: CASSTGGTGNTEAFF. Written as DNA, the CDR3 is TGTGCCAGCAGCACCGGGGGGACAGGGAACACTGAAGCTTTCTTT.

This clonotype was seen a handful of times. The V call is TRBV5-5, the J call TRBJ2-2; 10 nucleotides line up with TRBD2. The junction had 14 bases not matched to a gene; V was cut back by 2 bases and J by 10 bases. CDR1 SGHKS and CDR2 YYEKEE come from the germline V gene (reference sequence). This CDR3 region has 17 residues. The CDR3 DNA reads as TGTGCCAGCAGCTTACGGGCTAGCGGGGGCGCCCGAAAGGAGCTGTTTTTT. This sequence encodes CASSLRASGGARKELFF.

This clonotype was found many times. This chain links TRBV4-1 with TRBJ1-2; 7 nucleotides align to TRBD1. The CDR3 is 14 amino acids. Losses at the gene ends were 4 bases for V and 4 bases for J; bases not matched to a gene: 6. The germline V gene encodes CDR1 MGHRA and CDR2 YSYEKL. The CDR3 coding sequence is TGCGCCAGCAGCCTTCAGGGGGACGGCTATGGCTACACCTTC. This encodes CASSLQGDGYGYTF.

This clonotype was observed many times. The J gene is TRBJ2-7, the V gene TRBV6-2 or TRBV6-3, with 13 positions matching TRBD2. V lost 6 bases and J lost 0; bases outside the gene matches: 5. The germline V gene encodes CDR1 MNHEY and CDR2 SVGEGT. This CDR3 comprises 16 residues. As DNA, the CDR3 is TGTGCCAGCAGCCAAGGACTAGCGGGGGTCTCCTACGAGCAGTACTTC. Protein product: CASSQGLAGVSYEQYF.

This clonotype has at least ten counts. V gene TRBV27 combines with J gene TRBJ2-7; D ambiguous. With 0 bases removed from V and 1 base from J, the gap between germline ends came to 7 bases. The CDR3 runs to 14 residues. Germline CDR1 is MNHEY and CDR2 is SMNVEV (reference sequence). The CDR3 sequence: CASSLSYGSYEQYF. The CDR3 DNA is TGTGCCAGCAGTTTATCTTACGGATCCTACGAGCAGTACTTC.

This clonotype was picked up many times. The chain uses TRBV20-1 and TRBJ2-1; D may match TRBD1 or TRBD2 (5 bases each). V lost 2 bases to trimming and J lost 9 bases, with 8 bases between them. Germline lookup yields CDR1 DFQATT and CDR2 SNEGSKA (reference sequence). CDR3 length: 11 amino acids. The CDR3 region has the DNA TGCAGTGCTAGATGGGGGAGTGAGCAGTTCTTC. Translation gives CSARWGSEQFF.

V gene TRBV7-2 combines with J gene TRBJ2-7; 7 bases fit TRBD2. Looked up from germline, CDR1 is SGHTA and CDR2 is FQGNSA. J was trimmed by 5 bases and V by 1 base; bases with no gene match: 11. There are 16 residues in the CDR3. The CDR3 bases are TGTGCCAGCAGCTTAGTCGGAGCGGGGCCCCGGCACGAGCAGTACGTC. Translated: CASSLVGAGPRHEQYV.

The rearrangement uses TRBV14 and TRBJ1-1; D unclear. V lost 6 bases and J lost 1, with 12 bases in between. CDR3 length equals 14 residues. The germline V gene has CDR1 SGHDN and CDR2 FVKESK. CDR3 sequence (DNA): TGTGCCAGCAGTGCTTGGGGTGGGAACACTGAAGCTTTCTTT. Residues: CASSAWGGNTEAFF.

The genes are TRBV7-2 and TRBJ1-3; D is unresolved. CDR3 length: 14 amino acids. Trimming stripped 2 bases from V and 4 bases from J, with 9 bases between. In germline, CDR1 is SGHTA, CDR2 FQGNSA. The CDR3 DNA is TGTGCCAGCAGCTTAAGCAGTCACGGAAACACCATATATTTT. This gives the protein CASSLSSHGNTIYF.